The entry that follows covers one T cell receptor beta chain sequence. The data derive from a study of patients and donors after allogeneic stem cell transplantation. MiXCR, applied by TCRdb to the RT-PCR reads, yields one record per CDR3 protein. The sample contains more than 850,000 distinct CDR3 sequences, roughly 18% of which appear only once. Germline V gene data show CDR1 as SGHRS and CDR2 as YFSETQ. The CDR3 loop spans 14 amino acids. The V end lost 0 bases, the J end lost 6 bases, and 10 bases lay between the germline ends. This TCR came from a human donor who was either an allogeneic HSCT recipient or a stem cell or donor lymphocyte infusion donor (not recorded which). It is not recorded whose cells these are; they may come from a transplant donor. The sequenced material came from blood, either unsorted or a sorted T cell fraction (not recorded which). This rearrangement joins TRBV5-1 to TRBJ1-5; D unclear. CDR3 protein: CASSLEWGVQPQHF. CDR3 coding DNA: TGCGCCAGCAGCTTGGAATGGGGTGTTCAGCCCCAGCATTTT.